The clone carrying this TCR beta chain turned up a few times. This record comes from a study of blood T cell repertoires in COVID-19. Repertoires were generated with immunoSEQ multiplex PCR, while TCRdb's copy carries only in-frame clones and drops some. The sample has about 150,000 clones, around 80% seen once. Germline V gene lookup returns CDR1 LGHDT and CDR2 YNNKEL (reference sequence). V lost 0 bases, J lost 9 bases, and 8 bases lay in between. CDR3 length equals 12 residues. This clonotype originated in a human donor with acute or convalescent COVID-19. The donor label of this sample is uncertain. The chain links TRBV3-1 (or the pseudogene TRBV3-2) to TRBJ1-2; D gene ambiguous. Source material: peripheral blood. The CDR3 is CASSQDLESYTF. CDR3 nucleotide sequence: TGTGCCAGCAGCCAAGATCTGGAGAGCTACACCTTC.